One T cell receptor beta chain is described in this entry. The PCR ran on 60 Vbeta and 13 Jbeta primers. Profiled with immunoSEQ multiplex PCR; TCRdb holds only in-frame clones, not every one. The data hold about 180,000 clones, with 70% to 85% observed a single time. The sample is drawn from a study of cytomegalovirus exposure and HLA in healthy donors. Germline lookup yields CDR1 SGHRS and CDR2 YFSETQ. V was clipped by 4 bases and J by 6 bases; unmatched bases: 5. The CDR3 is 13 residues long. V gene TRBV5-1 combines with J gene TRBJ1-2, with 8 bases lining up with TRBD1. The receptor's source is a woman between 55 and 75 years old in good health and CMV-seropositive. The sequencing input was PBMCs. The CDR3 DNA reads as TGCGCCAGCAGCCGCGGACAGGGAGATGGCTACACCTTC. This gives the protein CASSRGQGDGYTF.